The clone carrying this T cell receptor beta chain was seen just once. The antigen is unknown. The protocol was immunoSEQ multiplex PCR, while the TCRdb copy is restricted to in-frame clones and leaves out a portion. The sample has just under 95,000 clones, 80% seen once. This entry is derived from a study of memory CD4+ T cells and cytomegalovirus serostatus. Study-wide background: Healthy Belgian adult donors included nine or ten CMV-positive and more than 20 CMV-negative people. The study, taken as a whole, reports: Suggested: most of the CMV-linked TCR signature lies in CD4+ memory cells.

The sort gate was single viable CD3+CD4+CD8-CD45RO+ cells for memory CD4+ T cells. CMV serostatus came from serum IgG against pp150, pp28, p38, p52. V shed 3 bases and J 2 bases; nucleotides not matched to a gene: 7. The CDR3 contains 17 residues. From germline, CDR1 is SGHRS and CDR2 YFSETQ. The chain recombines TRBV5-1 with TRBJ2-2; TRBD2 aligns across 10 bases. Sample: memory CD4+ T cells from blood. The clonotype originates from an adult in good health and CMV-seropositive. CDR3 DNA: TGCGCCAGCAGCTCCCGACGGACTAGCGGCAACACCGGGGAGCTGTTTTTT. Translation: CASSSRRTSGNTGELFF.